This T cell receptor beta chain was identified in a study of a mutant IDH1 vaccine in newly diagnosed glioma. Concerning this clone itself: Its matching antigen is unknown.

Specified time point: week 5, during vaccination. A 20-mer mutant IDH1 peptide at 300 ug was injected subcutaneously with topical imiquimod. The method was immunoSEQ multiplex PCR; TCRdb's version includes in-frame clones alone and lacks a portion of them. The top ten clones hold approximately 1.8% of a sample with tens of thousands of clones, over 75% of them seen once. The length of the CDR3 is 14 residues. V dropped 2 bases and J dropped 2 bases, with 8 bases sitting between them. The germline V gene encodes CDR1 SGDLS and CDR2 YYNGEE. This rearrangement joins TRBV9 to TRBJ1-3, with D unclear. The sequences come from PBMCs, collected from a glioma patient whose treatment included an IDH1 peptide vaccine. The clonotype comes from a woman in her thirties or forties with glioma. The CDR3 is CASSVSGTGNTIYF. The CDR3 DNA follows: TGTGCCAGCAGCGTCTCTGGGACTGGAAACACCATATATTTT.